This TCR beta chain was identified in a study of cytomegalovirus exposure and HLA in healthy donors listed by TCRdb under 2017. Background for the entire study: According to an earlier analysis of around 600 of the donors, about 179 million T cells yielded 120 million or so unique TCR beta sequences and about 300 Gb of sequence data. Approximately 310 gigabases of sequencing data and 78 million or so unique TCR sequences were included in an early release covering about 620 HLA-typed donors. In the later analysis, no new phenotypic data were used to find candidate immune exposures; instead, reliance was placed on TCR beta sequences and their occurrence across donors. Class I and class II HLA loci were covered by the typing at four-digit resolution. The aim of the study was to test whether cataloging public T cell receptors could identify signatures of past pathogen exposure. Donor age, sex, ethnicity and CMV serostatus were compiled alongside the repertoire data. Typing coverage differed by locus: A, B, C, DRB1 and DQB1 were typed in about 620-640 donors, DQA1 in 500 to 550, DPA1 in 600 to 610, and DPB1 in 400 to 490. Along with the roughly 670-subject first cohort, a separate validation cohort of over a hundred different subjects was used. An earlier analysis of 587 of the donors used high-throughput TCR beta sequencing to judge whether each TCR beta V gene segment behaved as functional or pseudogenic. Of the 398 genotyped donors, 81% fell in the genetic ancestry cluster associated with self-reported Caucasian donors. To predict cytomegalovirus infection status, the study brought together high-throughput TCR immunosequencing, statistical association of individual TCRs with disease status, and machine learning. The study profiled the T cell repertoires of 550 to 700 subjects by immunosequencing and related them to cytomegalovirus serostatus. A later analysis re-examined previously published TCR beta repertoires from just over 650 donors and added high-resolution HLA genotyping to investigate patterns of TCR occurrence. Genome-wide SNP genotypes for about 55% of the roughly 670 donors were used in a later genetic analysis, which treated that subset as a discovery cohort. Because of strong linkage in the cohort, a few DR-DQ haplotypes were treated as single units for association and clustering. Among some 400 genotyped donors of the cohort, an average of around 240,000 unique TCR beta nucleotide sequences were sequenced per donor, roughly 18% of them non-productive. Every repertoire in the discovery cohort had been generated on one and the same sequencing platform.

About this clone: Which antigen it targets is not known. Per-nucleotide qualities are absent, and no much larger clonotype sits a single base away.

The cohort comprised 550 to 700 healthy bone marrow donors. At the time of sampling, all cohort members were nominally healthy, though unrecorded immune exposures were likely present. The donor tested CMV seropositive and was one of the 289 seropositive cohort members. A peripheral blood sample was provided by each donor, and peripheral blood mononuclear cells were used for TCR beta sequencing. Genomic DNA extraction from the blood cell samples was performed with the Qiagen DNeasy Blood Extraction Kit. Libraries were constructed by the immunoSEQ multiplex PCR assay. For the multiplex PCR, a mixture combining 60 forward primers for TCR Vbeta segments and 13 reverse primers for TCR Jbeta segments was used. The CDR3 region of rearranged TCR beta genes was amplified from genomic DNA with a multiplex PCR assay. The amplified TCR beta libraries were sequenced on the Illumina HiSeq System as 87-base-pair reads. On the authors' methods: A later analysis tallied 75 million to 95 million unique TCR beta chains across the 610 or so repertoires, and around 9.9 million of those chains were shared by two or more donors. Raw reads were error-corrected and collapsed into unique sequences with a nearest-neighbor algorithm that merged closely related sequences to remove PCR and sequencing errors. CDR3 sequences were aligned to IMGT reference sequences to assign V, D and J gene segments. Each retained sequence needed at least a six-nucleotide match to both a V gene segment and a J gene segment. A rearrangement counted as productive if the CDR3 had no stop codons and remained in frame with V and J, and every other rearrangement counted as non-productive. Following IMGT convention, CDR3 was defined as the stretch from the second conserved V-encoded cysteine up to the conserved J-encoded phenylalanine. Sequences without an unambiguous match to a single V gene segment were excluded from the earlier analysis of almost 600 of the donors. In an earlier analysis of 587 of the donors, a V segment was called functional when productive rearrangements were above 56.7%, and segregating when the standard deviation between donors exceeded 5%. A statistical classification framework was developed to diagnose cytomegalovirus status using the catalog of TCR beta chain sequences. In a later analysis, TCR nucleotide sequences were compared against IMGT/GENE-DB human TR gene sequences so that V and J genes could be assigned. Using the TCRdist pipeline, a later analysis assigned CDR3 sequences along with most-parsimonious VDJ recombination scenarios. In a later analysis, each TCR beta chain was defined by its CDR3 amino acid sequence together with its V-gene family, and reads lacking a unique V-gene family were excluded. To address suspected cross-contamination and a sequencing artifact, a later analysis removed approximately 600 highly shared, low-generation-probability nucleotide sequences. In a later analysis, a clonal expansion index for each public chain was calculated from normalized within-repertoire ranks of inferred template counts. In a later analysis, generation probabilities were computed using a VDJ recombination model fitted to out-of-frame rearrangements, and the results were checked against IGoR. In a later analysis, hypergeometric tests were used to score TCR-TCR, TCR-HLA and TCR-CMV co-occurrence, with a repertoire-size bias correction applied to TCR pairs. In a later analysis, false discovery rates were estimated by permuting HLA or CMV assignments 20 times. In a later analysis, co-occurring TCRs were grouped using DBSCAN, with TCRdist sequence similarity added in when clustering inside HLA-allele-positive subsets. Co-occurrence clustering excluded repertoires with fewer than 30,000 or more than 120,000 public chains, plus five with anomalous nucleotide sharing. TCRdb's version of the immuneACCESS table is confined to in-frame rearrangements and falls short of the full clone set. An unresolved V gene accounts for under half of the shortfall where checked; the remainder is of unknown origin. That table supplies the V and J calls and clone size; D and trimming were determined from the DNA. Across this sample there are some 190,000 clones, with roughly 80% seen only once. Jointly, the top ten make up approximately 2% of the sample.

The paper as a whole reports these results and caveats: Correlated functional status among segregating V segments might reflect linkage disequilibrium, but an unknown experimental factor could not be ruled out. Several of the top co-occurrence clusters appeared to be linked to parvovirus B19, influenza, CMV and Epstein-Barr virus, according to a later analysis. In a later analysis, HLA-associated TCR beta chains showed more clonal expansion and lower generation probabilities than non-associated chains that were equally common. This cohort had only TCR beta chains sequenced, and the lack of alpha or paired-chain data limited which features could be detected. In the study, around 150 TCR beta chains were listed as associated with cytomegalovirus. In an earlier analysis of 587 of the donors, most TCR beta V segments appeared in productive rearrangements about 87% or about 30% of the time, broadly matching IMGT annotations. A later genetic analysis associated a missense DCLRE1C variant with V-gene and J-gene trimming of TCR beta chains, and an independent cohort replicated the association. It was suggested by the authors that the approach could potentially be generalized to other disease states and immunological phenotypes. When HLA alleles, especially DR and DQ, strongly co-occurred, attributing TCR associations to individual alleles was difficult. Specific HLA alleles were associated with 18,000 or so TCR beta sequences at a false discovery rate of 0.05 in a later analysis. In a later analysis, TCR association rates were found to vary across HLA loci, with the most associated TCRs seen for DRB1 alleles and the fewest for HLA-C alleles. The 87-base-pair reads could not distinguish some IMGT-functional V segments, including TRBV6-2 and TRBV6-3, so those segments were excluded. A further reported finding was that TCR beta sequences accurately predicted the HLA-A and HLA-B alleles for most subjects in the first cohort. A cluster of highly shared sequence variants was judged likely to be a technical artifact of the sequencing pipeline. For the cohort, immune exposure information was limited to CMV serostatus. The classifier was reported to diagnose cytomegalovirus status with high specificity and sensitivity in both the original and validation cohorts. Sequencing depth was assumed to be roughly uniform across donors in the presence/absence analyses, though that assumption may not hold. A later analysis found that most CMV-associated TCR beta chains appeared HLA-restricted, with HLA associations seemingly driven largely by CMV exposure. Most TCR sequences were seen in very few donors, while some public TCRs were found in many individuals. Because HLA typing was missing for some donors at each locus, association tests included only the typed subset. Three of the identified cytomegalovirus-associated TCR beta chains were confirmed in vitro to be specific for cytomegalovirus antigens. Compared with the roughly 700-donor mean, donors in an Asian-associated ancestry cluster had fewer N-insertions in productive TCRs, according to a later genetic analysis. About 17 rarely observed V segments, including chromosome 9 orphons, were excluded from the earlier analysis of a few hundred of the donors because counts were too low.

Trimming leaves V shorter by 5 bases and J shorter by 7 bases, with the junction holding 1 base beyond the gene matches. Based on the germline V gene (reference sequence), the CDR1 and CDR2 sequences are DFQATT and SNEGSKA. The CDR3 runs 10 residues from the cysteine to the phenylalanine. Solely the CDR3 DNA is kept, with 30 bases framed from the first base. The sequence was collected from a woman in her twenties or thirties in good health and CMV-seropositive. The rearranged segments are TRBV20-1 and TRBJ1-1, with 7 central nucleotides matching TRBD1. Sequencing was carried out using PBMCs. CDR3 reads: CSAWDSEAFF. The nucleotides read TGCAGTGCTTGGGACAGTGAAGCTTTCTTT.